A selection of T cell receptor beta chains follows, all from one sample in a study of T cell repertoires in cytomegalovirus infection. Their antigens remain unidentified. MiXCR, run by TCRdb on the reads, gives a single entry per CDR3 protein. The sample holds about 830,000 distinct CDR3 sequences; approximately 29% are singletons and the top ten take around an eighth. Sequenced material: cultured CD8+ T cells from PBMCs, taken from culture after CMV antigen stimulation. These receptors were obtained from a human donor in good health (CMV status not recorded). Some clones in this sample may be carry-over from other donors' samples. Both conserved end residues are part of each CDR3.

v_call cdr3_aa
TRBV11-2 CASSSNFIGRDGYTF
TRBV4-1 CASSPNEIAYNEQFF
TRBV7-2 CASSSDYEQYF
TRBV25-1 CASSEYMTAYEQYF
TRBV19 CASSKIKQVSGANVLTF
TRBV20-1 CSAMPTSTDTQYF
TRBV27 CASSPRDRVTANEKLFF
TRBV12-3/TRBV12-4 CASSLRGDEGGPGGTTDTQYF
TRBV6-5 CASSYSPLWVAETQYF
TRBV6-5 CASSYSPDRGPSQETQYF
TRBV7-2 CASSFSRGAEQFF
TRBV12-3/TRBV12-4 CASSLSIQETQYF
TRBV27 CASSIGSPGNEQFF
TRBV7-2 CASSLGGYTGNTEAFF
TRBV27 CASRRGVAYEQYF
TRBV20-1 CSARVGPTEQFF
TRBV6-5 CASRDRAIYEQYF
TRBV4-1 CASSHRGEGTEAFF
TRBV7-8 CASSWWDTMYQETQYF
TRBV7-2 CASSLVGQGVLDTQYF
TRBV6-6 CASSVPPSRDRGGPYNEQFF
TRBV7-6 CASSRLTSGGETQYF
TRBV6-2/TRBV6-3 CASKGENTEAFF
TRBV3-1 CASSQPGGPNTEAFF
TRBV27 CASRIRASGTEAFF
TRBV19 CASSISSETAEAFF
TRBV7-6 CASSLAMADTQYF
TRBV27 CASRPLGWTPLHF
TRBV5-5 CASSPPGAYNEQFF
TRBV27 CASSLLGFSYGYTF
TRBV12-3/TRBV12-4 CASSFPLTGLGNEQFF
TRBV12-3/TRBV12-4 CASSSLTGYGYTF
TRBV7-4 CASSLPRAGVTGNIQYF
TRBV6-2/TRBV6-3 CASSYSSIPPIASGGSKNEQFF
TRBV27 CASSAQGGWAEAFF
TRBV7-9 CASSPTTQTSNEQFF
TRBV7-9 CASSAGGAEAFF
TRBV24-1 CATSDLGQVQPQHF
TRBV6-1 CASSEWGNRERTFF
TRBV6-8 CASSNWTGGEGKNTEAFF
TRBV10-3 CAIKTLRQTGGLEQYF
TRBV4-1 CASSQVGINYGYTF
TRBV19 CASSRRRGAQQPQHF
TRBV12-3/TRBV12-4 CASSLDPGLNTEAFF
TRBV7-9 CASSSGGQKTQYF
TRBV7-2 CASSLYGGTWETQYF
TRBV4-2 CASREGADTQYF
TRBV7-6 CASSPPIMRGINYGYTF
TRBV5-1 CASSLWPGPTNEKLFF
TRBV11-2 CASSSPGLGVETQYF
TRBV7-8 CASSAQGPNTEAFF
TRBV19 CASSGEFPSTDTQYF
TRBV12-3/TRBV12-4 CASSFLGLQREAFF
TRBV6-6 CANSYENYEQYF
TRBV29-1 CSVDPQGGNTEAFF
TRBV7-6 CASSLERGVEDTQYF
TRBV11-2 CASRNAGESSYNEQFF
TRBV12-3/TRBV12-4 CASSSRRQGLDIQYF
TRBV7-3 CASSPGTASDMQYF